This paragraph covers one TCR beta chain sequence. The sample originates from a study of T cells in Graves' hyperthyroidism and ophthalmopathy. This CDR3 spans 15 amino acids. V lost 0 bases and J 2 bases, leaving 10 bases between the germline ends. Germline lookup yields CDR1 SGHVS and CDR2 FQNEAQ. The CDR3 regions of TCR beta were amplified from RNA transcripts. TCR CDR3 underwent first-round RT-PCR with the HTBI primer set. TCRdb analysed the multiplex PCR reads with MiXCR anew, one entry per CDR3 protein. The sample lists 550,000 to 850,000 distinct CDR3 sequences; roughly 20% were seen once. What was sequenced was blood. The sequence was collected from a woman between 45 and 65 years old with Graves' hyperthyroidism that later progressed to Graves' ophthalmopathy. The chain carries TRBV7-8 and TRBJ1-1; D gene unclear. This CDR3 is CASSLAHTLNTEAFF. The CDR3 DNA reads as TGTGCCAGCAGCTTAGCGCACACACTTAACACTGAAGCTTTCTTT.